This T cell receptor beta chain was sequenced in a study of CD8 T cells in ankylosing spondylitis. MiXCR, applied by TCRdb to the 5' RACE reads, yields one record per CDR3 protein. The sample includes roughly 200,000 distinct CDR3 sequences, around a quarter of them seen just once. Trimming took off 0 bases at V and 7 bases at J, with 13 bases between the two ends. The CDR3 consists of 14 residues. Germline V lookup: CDR1 ENHRY, CDR2 SYGVKD. Sequenced sample: blood, either unsorted or a sorted T cell fraction (not recorded which). The receptor's source is a male donor with ankylosing spondylitis or in good health (not recorded which). The chain combines TRBV10-3 with TRBJ2-7; weak D call: TRBD2 (6 bases). The CDR3 protein is CAISESPGVGEQYF. CDR3 sequence (DNA): TGTGCCATCAGTGAGTCGCCGGGAGTTGGTGAGCAGTACTTC.